This entry concerns a single T cell receptor (beta chain). This clone was observed once. The antigen it binds to is not known. The input lacks base qualities; no much larger clone sits a single base away. Libraries were built with the immunoSEQ multiplex PCR assay. For TCR sequencing, RNA was extracted from every sample and reverse transcribed into cDNA to serve as template. First-strand cDNA was synthesized with SuperScript III using a 2:1 mix of oligo-dT and random hexamers. A synthetic immune receptor repertoire was used to gauge amplification bias, and whatever bias remained was removed computationally. In the authors' own workflow: After raw reads were preprocessed to remove errors, the CDR3 was defined following IMGT conventions as running from the conserved cysteine to phenylalanine. Clonality was calculated as 1 minus Shannon entropy normalized by log2 of the number of productive unique TCRs. CD4 or CD8 identity of scalp clones was inferred by cross-referencing scalp TCRbeta sequences with sorted blood CD4 and CD8 repertoires. In its TCRdb copy, this immuneACCESS table keeps in-frame sequences only and misses some clones. Where compared with another copy, unresolved V genes explain less than half of these, and the others have no known cause. For V, J and clone size, that table is used; D and trimming come from the DNA. Across this sample there are fewer than 250,000 clones, with roughly 64% seen only once. The ten largest clones add up to roughly 4.2% of the sample.

In light of the paper, this sample's time point label describes: about 4 weeks on oral tofacitinib. According to the study, the label for this sample's treatment or condition signals: oral pan-JAK inhibitor, 5-10 mg twice daily. Peripheral blood and lesional scalp punch biopsies were obtained from patients with alopecia areata. PBMCs were isolated by density centrifugation and stained for CD3, CD4 and CD8, and CD4+ and CD8+ T cells were sorted on a FACSAria. This record comes from a study of CD8+ T cells in alopecia areata (dated by TCRdb to about 2018). Study-level background: The treated patients, all with moderate-to-severe alopecia areata, were enrolled in an open-label pilot trial of oral tofacitinib given at 5 to 10 mg twice daily. Tofacitinib was given for 6 to 18 months, followed by 6 months of follow-up off drug to assess delayed response and recurrence. RNA was obtained with the PAXgene miRNA kit for fixed scalp, the miRNeasy kit for PBMCs, and the RNeasy kit for mouse skin. To study T cell clonal expansion in alopecia areata, the researchers applied high-throughput TCRbeta sequencing to both the C3H/HeJ mouse model and human patients. Scalp tissue and sorted CD4+ and CD8+ peripheral blood T cells from patchy and totalis/universalis alopecia areata patients and from healthy controls were covered by human TCRbeta sequencing. Scalp clonality was compared across normal scalp (n=4), patchy alopecia areata scalp (n=8), and alopecia totalis/universalis scalp (n=8). Biopsies were taken from tofacitinib-treated patients at baseline and at 4 and 24 weeks of treatment, and a later scalp biopsy was taken in several of the tofacitinib-treated patients. TCRbeta CDR3 regions were amplified by immunoSEQ multiplex PCR with 35 Vbeta forward and 13 Jbeta reverse primers. Disease severity in treated patients was measured with the SALT score, which quantifies the percentage of affected scalp surface area.

Study-level results and caveats: Because the treated cohort was small and had only one nonresponder, larger studies are needed to examine links between baseline CD8+ expansion and response. Compared with normal scalp, lesional scalp had higher clonality and more expanded CD8+ clones, particularly in alopecia totalis/universalis, a pattern that suggests antigenic drive. Shared TCR sequences between patients were less evident than in mice, which may be partly attributable to HLA diversity in the patient population. Scalp clonality and the number of expanded CD8+ clones among the top 100 scalp clones were significantly decreased by tofacitinib. During tofacitinib treatment, many expanded lesional clones stuck around in both scalp and blood, and this persistence may partly explain why relapse happens after treatment is stopped. Unlike mouse skin, which is dominated by gammadelta T cells, normal human skin has resident alphabeta T cells that are also sequenced, and this complicates analysis of the scalp TCR repertoire.

The sequences come from CD4+ T cells sorted from blood, collected at week 4, from a patient treated with tofacitinib. The sequence derives from a human donor with alopecia areata.

The bases are TGTGCCAGCAGGGAACAGGGGCACTTATTCGTTGAGCAGTTCTTC. It codes for CASREQGHLFVEQFF. The chain joins TRBV27 to TRBJ2-1, with 7 bases matching TRBD1. For this chain, trimming is 6 bases at the V end and 9 bases at the J end, and the number of junction bases without a gene match is 14. Including the terminal cysteine and phenylalanine, the CDR3 comprises 15 residues. The CDR3 DNA has 45 bases and is translated from base 1. The CDR1 and CDR2 encoded by the germline V gene (reference sequence) are MNHEY and SMNVEV.